The TCR beta chain under discussion was sequenced for a study of PD-L1 blockade in urothelial cancer. Study context: The authors examined blood 3 weeks (second dose) and 6 weeks after treatment start. A median blood sample held about 150,000 T cells and tens of thousands of unique TCRs.

In germline, CDR1 is GTSNPN, CDR2 SVGIG (reference sequence). With 4 bases clipped from V and 4 bases from J, the junction kept 8 bases outside the gene matches. The CDR3 sequence is 14 residues long. The sample's time point: pretreatment peripheral blood. The data were produced by immunoSEQ multiplex PCR, yet TCRdb's version contains in-frame clones alone and is incomplete. Of more than 55,000 clones listed, over 75% are singletons. The source was PBMCs, collected around atezolizumab (anti-PD-L1) treatment. The chain links TRBV30 to TRBJ2-3; 7 bases align to TRBD1. This clonotype was sampled from a man aged 65 to 79 with urothelial cancer. The CDR3 protein is CAWNTGVWADTQYF. CDR3 DNA: TGTGCCTGGAATACAGGGGTATGGGCAGATACGCAGTATTTT.